This T cell receptor (beta chain) was recovered during a study of cytomegalovirus exposure and HLA in healthy donors (dated by TCRdb to the late 2010s). In the study overall: According to a later analysis, one platform produced both the approximately 110 validation repertoires and the approximately 600 repertoires of the first cohort. To predict cytomegalovirus infection status, the study combined high-throughput TCR immunosequencing, statistical association of individual TCRs with disease status, and machine learning. The study aimed to test whether signatures of past pathogen exposure could be identified by cataloging public T cell receptors. A separate validation cohort of roughly 130 different subjects was used in addition to the 666-subject first cohort. Broader findings and caveats from the paper: While some public TCRs were present in many individuals, most TCR sequences turned up only very rarely across donors. In a later analysis, TCRs clustered in the first cohort were found to also tend to co-occur in the 120 or so validation repertoires, with 94% of cluster scores above 0. The authors suggested that the approach could potentially be extended to other disease states and immunological phenotypes. In vitro tests confirmed that a few of the cytomegalovirus-associated TCR beta chains recognize cytomegalovirus antigens. In both the original and validation cohorts, the classifier was reported to diagnose cytomegalovirus status with high specificity and sensitivity. The study listed approximately 160 TCR beta chains as associated with cytomegalovirus. The validation cohort had no HLA typing available for a later analysis, so co-occurrence within that cohort was assessed over all 130 or so repertoires.

On this clone itself: Its target antigen remains unknown. Nothing much larger sits one base from this clone, and base qualities are not available.

Trimming leaves V shorter by 5 bases and J shorter by 1 base, with the junction holding 7 bases beyond the gene matches. The CDR3 spans 15 residues, from the cysteine through the phenylalanine. CDR3 DNA is the only sequence kept; it has 45 bases, read in frame from the first base. Reading the germline V gene (reference sequence) gives CDR1 WNHNN and CDR2 SYGVQD. Separate from the approximately 670-subject first cohort, the validation cohort of 95 to 150 subjects was the group to which the donors belonged. Libraries came from the immunoSEQ multiplex PCR assay. The authors processed their data as follows. To diagnose cytomegalovirus status from the catalog of TCR beta chain sequences, a statistical classification framework was built. In TCRdb, the immuneACCESS table is reduced to in-frame sequences with V and J assigned. These tables do not hold every clone; where another copy was compared, an unresolved V gene accounts for under half, and the others remain unexplained. V, J and clone size derive from that table, while D and trimming were established from the DNA sequence. This sample comprises approximately 100,000 clones, 85% to 95% of them detected only once. About 1% of the sample goes to the ten largest clones.

The chain is assembled from TRBV10-1 and TRBJ1-1; TRBD1 aligns with 7 central bases. The sample taken for sequencing was PBMCs. This TCR came from a woman aged 30 to 39 in good health and CMV-seropositive. The CDR3 loop reads CASSPNDRANTEAFF. The sequenced DNA is TGCGCCAGCAGTCCAAATGACAGGGCGAACACTGAAGCTTTCTTT.